This T cell receptor (beta chain) appears in the sequencing data of a study of T cells after yellow fever vaccination. This clonotype has only a few counts. TCRdb reanalysed the 5' RACE reads using MiXCR and keeps one entry per CDR3 protein. The sample consists of 510,000 or so distinct CDR3 sequences, around 21% of them appearing once. The length of the CDR3 is 13 residues. This chain joins TRBV21-1 and TRBJ2-3; the table's D call, TRBD1, has no DNA check behind it. TRBV21-1 is an annotated pseudogene. The receptor comes from a man aged 30 to 39 who received the YFV17D yellow fever vaccine. Sequenced material: PBMCs, taken 15 days after the yellow fever booster vaccination. The CDR3 region has the DNA TGTGCCAGCAGGAATCCCTGGAAAGATACGCAGTATTTT. Translation: CASRNPWKDTQYF.